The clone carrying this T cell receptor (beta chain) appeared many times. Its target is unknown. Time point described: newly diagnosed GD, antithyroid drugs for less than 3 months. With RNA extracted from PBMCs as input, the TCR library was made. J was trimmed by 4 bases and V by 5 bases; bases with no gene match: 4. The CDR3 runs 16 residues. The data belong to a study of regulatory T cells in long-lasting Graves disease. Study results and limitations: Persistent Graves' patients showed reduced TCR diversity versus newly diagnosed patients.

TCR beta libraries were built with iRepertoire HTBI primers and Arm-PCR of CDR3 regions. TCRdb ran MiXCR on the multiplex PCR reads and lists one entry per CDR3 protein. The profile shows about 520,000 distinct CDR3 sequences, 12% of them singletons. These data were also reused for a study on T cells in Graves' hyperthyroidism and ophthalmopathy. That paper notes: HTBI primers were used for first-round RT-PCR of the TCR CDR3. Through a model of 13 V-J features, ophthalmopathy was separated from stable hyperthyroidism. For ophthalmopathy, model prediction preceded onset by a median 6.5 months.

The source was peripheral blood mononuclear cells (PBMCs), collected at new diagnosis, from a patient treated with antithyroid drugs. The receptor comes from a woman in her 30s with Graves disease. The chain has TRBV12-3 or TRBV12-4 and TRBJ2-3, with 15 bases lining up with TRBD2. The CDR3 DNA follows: TGTGCCAGCAGTCCGGGACTAGCGGGAGGAGCAGATACGCAGTATTTT. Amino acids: CASSPGLAGGADTQYF.